The 26 T cell receptor beta chains listed next were all sequenced from one sample in a study of shared clonotypes between healthy human individuals. Assay used: immunoSEQ multiplex PCR; TCRdb lists only in-frame clones, some missing. The sample carries around 700,000 clones, around 73% recorded once. Sequenced: memory CD4+ T cells sorted from blood. Subset defined: CD45RA-negative fraction. These receptors all come from a woman aged 25 to 39 in good health.

This sequence joins TRBV18 and TRBJ2-7, with 14 bases fitting TRBD2. The V segment lost 6 bases and the J segment 5 bases; nucleotides outside the gene matches: 3. The CDR3 loop spans 14 amino acids. Germline V gene sequence: CDR1 KGHSH, CDR2 LQKENI. DNA of the CDR3: TGTGCCAGCTCCGGGACTAGCGGGAGAGACGAGCAGTACTTC. Translation: CASSGTSGRDEQYF.

The chain employs TRBV5-1 and TRBJ1-2; weak D call: TRBD1 (6 bases). The germline V gene has CDR1 SGHRS and CDR2 YFSETQ. V lost 5 bases to trimming and J lost 4 bases, with 12 bases between them. The CDR3 totals 13 residues. The CDR3 region is CASRDGGPYGYTF. CDR3 nucleotide sequence: TGCGCCAGCAGAGATGGGGGCCCCTATGGCTACACCTTC.

This clone occurred a few times. The chain combines TRBV6-1 with TRBJ1-1; weak D call: TRBD1 (6 bases). Between the trimmed V and J ends, which lost 1 base and 7 bases, there was a span of 10 bases. The CDR3 extends over 13 amino acids. Germline V lookup: CDR1 MNHNS, CDR2 SASEGT. As DNA, the CDR3 is TGTGCCAGCAGTGAAGGAGGGGGGATTGAAGCTTTCTTT. Encoded protein: CASSEGGGIEAFF.

The rearrangement joins TRBV11-1 to TRBJ2-1; no firm D call. With 2 bases removed from V and 2 bases from J, the gap between germline ends came to 7 bases. Germline CDR1 and CDR2: SGHAT and FQDESV (reference sequence). CDR3 size: 14 residues. For the CDR3, the DNA is TGTGCCAGCAGCTTATTCGAAACCTACAATGAGCAGTTCTTC. Translating gives CASSLFETYNEQFF.

CDR3 loop: CASSLSGVPSGYAFSYNEQFF. As DNA, the CDR3 is TGTGCCAGCAGTTTGTCGGGGGTGCCTAGCGGTTATGCCTTTTCCTACAATGAGCAGTTCTTC. This sequence joins TRBV27 and TRBJ2-1; 7 positions agree with TRBD2. Per the germline V gene, CDR1 is MNHEY and CDR2 is SMNVEV (reference sequence). The ends lost 3 bases at V and 1 base at J; junction bases unmatched: 21. The CDR3 loop spans 21 amino acids.

About this clone itself: This specimen includes other DNA sequences encoding the same CDR3. The CDR3: CASSLTGLETQYF. The CDR3 coding sequence is TGCGCCAGCAGCCTGACAGGGCTCGAGACCCAGTACTTC. The chain couples TRBV5-1 to TRBJ2-5; 7 bases fit TRBD1. CDR1 SGHRS and CDR2 YFSETQ come from the germline V gene. This CDR3 is built from 13 residues. The trim removed 4 bases at V and 5 bases at J, leaving 5 bases unmatched.

CDR3 region: CASSGEVLQGIEKLFF. The CDR3 nucleotides are TGTGCCAGCAGTGGTGAGGTTTTGCAGGGAATAGAAAAACTGTTTTTT. The V and J genes are TRBV6-1 and TRBJ1-4; D may be TRBD1 (5 bases). The CDR3 runs 16 residues. The V end was cut by 4 bases, the J end by 8 bases, with 20 bases between. Germline assignment: CDR1 MNHNS and CDR2 SASEGT.

V usage is TRBV4-1 and J usage is TRBJ1-2; D might be TRBD1 (5 bases). The V end was cut by 2 bases, the J end by 8 bases, with 27 bases between. Germline CDR1 reads MGHRA; CDR2 reads YSYEKL. This CDR3 contains 18 residues. The CDR3 loop is CASSQPLKVTADELGYTF. As DNA, the CDR3 is TGCGCCAGCAGCCAACCCCTGAAAGTGACAGCCGACGAACTCGGCTACACCTTC.

This clone was counted once. The V call is TRBV5-1, the J call TRBJ2-2; D is undetermined. Looked up from germline, CDR1 is SGHRS and CDR2 is YFSETQ. The CDR3 loop spans 17 amino acids. V lost 3 bases to trimming and J lost 0 bases, with 15 bases between them. The chain's CDR3 is CASSSWAAATNTGELFF. The CDR3 DNA reads as TGCGCCAGCAGCTCATGGGCGGCGGCTACGAACACCGGGGAGCTGTTTTTT.

The chain uses TRBV19 and TRBJ1-4; D not resolved. This CDR3 has 14 residues. From germline, CDR1 is LNHDA and CDR2 SQIVND (reference sequence). The V gene lost 3 bases and the J gene lost 5 bases, with 10 bases spanning the gap. CDR3 nucleotides: TGTGCCAGTAGTATCGGGGTCGGAAATGAAAAACTGTTTTTT. Translating it yields CASSIGVGNEKLFF.

This clone was detected a few times. The chain has TRBV30 and TRBJ2-1, with D perhaps matching TRBD1 (5 bases). There are 16 residues in the CDR3. CDR1 is GTSNPN, CDR2 SVGIG, per germline (reference sequence). Deletions cut 1 base from V and 1 base from J, with 14 bases between. The chain's CDR3 is CAWSGRGVNSYNEQFF. DNA of the CDR3: TGTGCCTGGAGTGGAAGGGGTGTAAATTCCTACAATGAGCAGTTCTTC.

The V call is TRBV5-1, the J call TRBJ2-4; D ambiguous. The CDR3 consists of 16 residues. Germline CDR1 and CDR2: SGHRS and YFSETQ. V dropped 2 bases and J dropped 0 bases, with 12 bases sitting between them. The CDR3 here is CASSLGQLGAKNIQYF. CDR3 DNA sequence: TGCGCCAGCAGCTTAGGCCAGTTGGGAGCCAAAAACATTCAGTACTTC.

J is TRBJ2-5 and V is TRBV6-6; 11 nucleotides align to TRBD1. The J segment lost 5 bases and the V segment lost 5 bases, leaving 4 bases of the junction unmatched. Germline V gene sequence: CDR1 MNHNY, CDR2 SVGAGI (reference sequence). This CDR3 contains 14 residues. DNA of the CDR3: TGTGCCAGCAGTCGGACAGGGGGCGTCGAGACCCAGTACTTC. Translating it yields CASSRTGGVETQYF.

The chain combines TRBV28 with TRBJ1-4, with 7 bases aligning to TRBD1. There are 16 residues in the CDR3. From germline, CDR1 is MDHEN and CDR2 SYDVKM. J was trimmed by 5 bases and V by 4 bases; bases with no gene match: 10. CDR3 DNA sequence: TGTGCCAGCAGTTCCAGGGGGAGGGGTCGGAATGAAAAACTGTTTTTT. As protein: CASSSRGRGRNEKLFF.

This clone has a count of ten or more. The J gene is TRBJ2-7, the V gene TRBV10-1; 11 nucleotides agree with TRBD2. This CDR3 region has 14 residues. V gave up 2 bases and J gave up 6 bases; unmatched junction bases: 3. CDR1 and CDR2 (germline): WNHNN, SYGVQD (reference sequence). CDR3 DNA sequence: TGCGCCAGCAGTGAGGTAGCGGGAGGGACCGAGCAGTACTTC. It translates to CASSEVAGGTEQYF.

This clone was picked up a small number of times. This may arise from a read error, as a much more abundant clone is one base away. The chain is built from TRBV7-6 and TRBJ2-1; D is possibly TRBD2 (5 bases). The germline V gene encodes CDR1 SGHVS and CDR2 FNYEAQ. The CDR3 is made up of 13 amino acids. Trimming stripped 2 bases from V and 8 bases from J, with 10 bases between. The CDR3, as DNA: TGTGCCAGCAGCTTAAGCGGAAGCGATGAGCAGTTCTTC. It yields the protein CASSLSGSDEQFF.

This clone has more than one count but fewer than ten. The rearrangement links TRBV5-1 to TRBJ2-5, with TRBD1 matching over 10 bases. CDR3 length equals 13 residues. From germline, CDR1 is SGHRS and CDR2 YFSETQ. V lost 7 bases, J lost 5 bases, and 5 bases stayed unmatched. The CDR3 bases are TGCGCCAGCGGGGACAGGGGTTGGGAGACCCAGTACTTC. It specifies CASGDRGWETQYF.

J is TRBJ2-7 and V is TRBV19; TRBD2 agrees at 14 bases. The germline CDR1 and CDR2 sequences are LNHDA and SQIVND (reference sequence). Trimming cost V 4 bases and J 0 bases; bases outside gene matches: 2. CDR3 length: 16 residues. The CDR3 DNA sequence: TGTGCCAGTAGTAGACTAGCGGGAGGGTCCTCCTACGAGCAGTACTTC. This translates into CASSRLAGGSSYEQYF.

The rearrangement joins TRBV19 to TRBJ1-5; maybe TRBD1 (5 bases). Germline loops: CDR1 LNHDA, CDR2 SQIVND (reference sequence). The CDR3 runs 13 residues. Trimming pared 5 bases from V and 9 bases from J, leaving 14 bases between. The CDR3 loop reads CASSQGTARPQHF. The CDR3 DNA follows: TGTGCCAGTAGTCAAGGGACCGCTCGGCCCCAGCATTTT.

V gene TRBV11-2 combines with J gene TRBJ1-1; unclear D gene. The V gene lost 5 bases and the J gene lost 1 base, with 8 bases spanning the gap. The CDR3 spans 13 residues. Germline values: CDR1 SGHAT, CDR2 FQNNGV. CDR3 protein: CASSQVSNTEAFF. The CDR3, as DNA: TGTGCCAGCAGCCAAGTATCGAACACTGAAGCTTTCTTT.

V gene TRBV28 combines with J gene TRBJ1-5, with 10 bases that match TRBD1. Germline V gives CDR1 MDHEN, CDR2 SYDVKM. This CDR3 is 16 amino acids long. The J segment lost 4 bases and the V segment lost 2 bases, leaving 5 bases of the junction unmatched. The CDR3 DNA sequence: TGTGCCAGCAGTTTAATTCCGGGACAGGGGAATCAGCCCCAGCATTTT. Translated: CASSLIPGQGNQPQHF.

The V and J genes are TRBV6-1 and TRBJ2-5; perhaps TRBD1 as D (6 bases). The length of the CDR3 is 14 residues. Germline-derived CDR1 and CDR2 are MNHNS and SASEGT. Trimming pared 2 bases from V and 2 bases from J, leaving 9 bases between. Here the CDR3 reads CASSERGFQETQYF. As DNA, the CDR3 is TGTGCCAGCAGTGAAAGGGGGTTTCAAGAGACCCAGTACTTC.

CDR3 region: CASAGRLSDEQFF. The CDR3 DNA reads TGTGCCAGCGCTGGACGCCTTAGCGATGAGCAGTTCTTC. The chain joins TRBV2 to TRBJ2-1; D may be TRBD2 (5 bases). The CDR3 runs to 13 residues. Looked up from germline, CDR1 is SNHLY and CDR2 is FYNNEI. Between the trimmed V and J ends, which lost 8 bases and 8 bases, there was a span of 16 bases.

The V gene is TRBV6-5, the J gene TRBJ2-7; D is possibly TRBD2 (5 bases). Germline V lookup: CDR1 MNHEY, CDR2 SVGAGI. This CDR3 is 16 amino acids long. The V end was cut by 4 bases, the J end by 3 bases, with 19 bases between. This chain's CDR3 is CASSSFPGKKSYEQYF. The CDR3 DNA reads as TGTGCCAGCAGTTCGTTCCCCGGGAAGAAAAGCTACGAGCAGTACTTC.

This clone was seen only a few times. The V gene is TRBV19, the J gene TRBJ2-2; TRBD1 aligns across 7 bases. Per germline, CDR1 LNHDA and CDR2 SQIVND (reference sequence). CDR3 length: 13 residues. V shed 6 bases and J 4 bases; nucleotides not matched to a gene: 2. The CDR3 coding sequence is TGTGCCAGTAGCGGGACAGCCACCGGGGAGCTGTTTTTT. Protein product: CASSGTATGELFF.

The chain has TRBV2 and TRBJ2-7; 7 bases align to TRBD1. The J segment lost 4 bases and the V segment lost 7 bases, leaving 10 bases of the junction unmatched. CDR1 and CDR2 (germline): SNHLY, FYNNEI. This CDR3 is built from 14 residues. This chain's CDR3 is CASNEVGGKYEQYF. CDR3 bases: TGTGCCAGCAATGAGGTAGGGGGCAAGTACGAGCAGTACTTC. The whole variable domain, filled in from reference TRBV2 and TRBJ2-7, reads EPEVTQTPSHQVTQMGQEVILRCVPISNHLYFYWYRQILGQKVEFLVSFYNNEISEKSEIFDDQFSVERPDGSNFTLKIRSTKLEDSAMYFCASNEVGGKYEQYFGPGTRLTVT.